This TCR beta chain was captured by sequencing in a study of OX40 agonist ivuxolimab in advanced cancers. Whole-study findings and limits: Dosing at 0.1 to 3.0 mg/kg was accompanied by clonal expansion of CD4+ and CD8+ blood T cells by week 6.

As to this clone: Its specificity is unknown.

The CDR3 contains 11 residues. Deletions cut 4 bases from V and 7 bases from J, with 8 bases between. CDR1 and CDR2 from the germline V gene are MNHEY and SVGAGI. Libraries were prepared by immunoSEQ multiplex PCR; TCRdb keeps only in-frame clonotypes and omits some of them. Of tens of thousands of clones listed, 90% to 95% are singletons. At baseline, cycle 4 day 1, and cycle 7 day 1, blood was sampled. The sample consisted of CD4+ or CD8+ T cells sorted from blood, taken in a trial of the OX40 agonist ivuxolimab. The sequence derives from an adult with an advanced solid tumor such as melanoma, head and neck, liver or kidney cancer. The J gene is TRBJ2-7, the V gene TRBV6-5; a weak D match, TRBD2 (6 bases). CDR3 nucleotide sequence: TGTGCCAGCAGTTCGGGGGAAGAGCAGTACTTC. Its translation is CASSSGEEQYF.